The present TCR beta chain was sequenced within a study of T-cell reconstitution after alpha-beta-depleted transplantation in children. General study points: About two months after transplant, alpha-beta T cells reportedly came from several hundred expanded graft clones.

The CDR3 is 14 amino acids. Trimming cost V 3 bases and J 4 bases, with 12 bases left between them. This clonotype was seen many times. The antigen is unknown. Researchers prepared the TCRbeta library using unique molecular identifiers, the study reports. Each CDR3 protein is one row after TCRdb ran MiXCR on the PCR reads. Of about 980,000 distinct CDR3 sequences listed, roughly 29% are singletons. The chain has TRBV12-3 or TRBV12-4 and TRBJ2-5; D may be TRBD1 (6 bases). The clonotype originates from a boy under three years old who had a stem cell transplant for SCID, so the T cells may come from the graft donor. The input for sequencing was PBMCs, mostly from graft donor cells, taken 360 days after TCRalphabeta/CD19-depleted stem cell transplant. CDR3 bases: TGTGCCAGCAGTTTTGTTGGCAGGGGAGAGACCCAGTACTTC. Translating gives CASSFVGRGETQYF.